Presented here are 7 T cell receptor beta chains from one specimen sequenced in a study of blood T cell repertoires in COVID-19. Sequencing was performed with immunoSEQ multiplex PCR; in TCRdb, only in-frame clones are kept and a portion is missing. Among under 500,000 clones, roughly 87% were seen once, and the ten largest hold under 2.5%. What was sequenced was PBMCs or T cells enriched from blood (not recorded which). The receptors here all came from a young woman with acute COVID-19.

V and J are TRBV6-2 or TRBV6-3 and TRBJ2-7, with D uncertain. Germline CDR1 reads MNHEY; CDR2 reads SVGEGT. The CDR3 sequence is 15 residues long. V lost 2 bases, J lost 3 bases, and 14 bases lay in between. CDR3 residues: CASSYGLKRNYEQYF. The CDR3 bases are TGTGCCAGCAGTTACGGTTTGAAGCGTAACTACGAGCAGTACTTC.

V usage is TRBV7-2 and J usage is TRBJ2-7, with 7 bases fitting TRBD2. V gave up 2 bases and J gave up 3 bases; unmatched junction bases: 7. The CDR3 has 15 residues. Germline CDR1 and CDR2: SGHTA and FQGNSA. The CDR3: CASSLRYSGGYEQYF. The CDR3 DNA reads as TGTGCCAGCAGCTTAAGGTATTCGGGAGGCTACGAGCAGTACTTC.

The chain joins TRBV5-6 to TRBJ1-5, with 9 bases fitting TRBD1. CDR1 is SGHDT and CDR2 is YYEEEE in the germline V gene. Unmatched junction bases numbered 9, after V lost 3 bases and J lost 5 bases. This CDR3 has 16 amino acids. The CDR3 nucleotides are TGTGCCAGCAGCTCCTACAGGGGGCGATCCGATCAGCCCCAGCATTTT. This codes for CASSSYRGRSDQPQHF.

V is TRBV7-6 and J is TRBJ1-2; D perhaps matches TRBD1 (5 bases). Deletions cut 2 bases from V and 2 bases from J, with 12 bases between. The germline CDR1 and CDR2 sequences are SGHVS and FNYEAQ. The CDR3 loop spans 15 amino acids. CDR3 nucleotide sequence: TGTGCCAGCAGCTTATCCCCGACAGCGAACTATGGCTACACCTTC. The encoded protein is CASSLSPTANYGYTF.

This chain links TRBV9 with TRBJ2-1, with D possibly TRBD2 on 6 matching bases. The ends were cut back, 0 bases at V and 4 bases at J, with 11 bases in the middle. Germline CDR1 is SGDLS and CDR2 is YYNGEE. The CDR3 extends over 15 amino acids. This chain's CDR3 is CASSVGGDGYNEQFF. In nucleotides, the CDR3 is TGTGCCAGCAGCGTAGGCGGGGATGGGTACAATGAGCAGTTCTTC.

In its sample, this clone ranks as medium-sized. The chain uses TRBV7-2 and TRBJ2-5; TRBD2 might be the D (6 bases). Trimming removed 1 base at V and 2 bases at J, with 11 bases between. This CDR3 comprises 15 residues. CDR1 is SGHTA and CDR2 is FQGNSA in the germline V gene. CDR3 in amino acids: CASSLGPSAQETQYF. The DNA for the CDR3 is TGTGCCAGCAGCTTAGGGCCTAGCGCTCAAGAGACCCAGTACTTC.

The V gene is TRBV4-3, the J gene TRBJ2-2; 8 bases are a match to TRBD2. This CDR3 region has 16 residues. Germline assignment: CDR1 LGHNA and CDR2 YSLEER. After removal of 0 bases from V and 5 bases from J, the junction contained 5 bases not matched to a gene. CDR3 bases: TGCGCCAGCAGCCAAGAACAAGCGGGAGAAACCGGGGAGCTGTTTTTT. This sequence encodes CASSQEQAGETGELFF.